One sample yielded the 22 T cell receptor beta chains listed below, sequenced in a study of blood T cell repertoires in COVID-19. Libraries were prepared by immunoSEQ multiplex PCR; TCRdb keeps only in-frame clonotypes and omits some of them. This sample has about 280,000 clones; approximately 86% occur once, and the top ten carry over 2%. Sequencing was performed on peripheral blood. These receptors came from a woman younger than 45 who had recovered from COVID-19.

This chain joins TRBV14 and TRBJ1-6; the match to TRBD1 covers 9 bases. V was clipped by 4 bases and J by 6 bases; unmatched bases: 4. Germline V CDR1 and CDR2: SGHDN, FVKESK. This CDR3 has 15 residues. The CDR3 DNA reads TGTGCCAGCAGCCTCCAGACAGGGGGTAATTCACCCCTCCACTTT. This gives the protein CASSLQTGGNSPLHF.

This clone was seen once. V usage is TRBV5-5 and J usage is TRBJ2-2; D remains unclear. The CDR3 runs 15 residues. Germline CDR1 reads SGHKS; CDR2 reads YYEKEE (reference sequence). Trimming left V 0 bases short and J 0 bases short, with 6 bases between. CDR3 region: CASSLVLSNTGELFF. The CDR3 nucleotides are TGTGCCAGCAGCTTGGTTCTCTCGAACACCGGGGAGCTGTTTTTT.

The V gene is TRBV10-3, the J gene TRBJ1-4, with TRBD1 identical over 7 bases. The CDR3 runs to 14 residues. V dropped 3 bases and J dropped 5; count of bases not matched to a gene: 3. Per the germline V gene, CDR1 is ENHRY and CDR2 is SYGVKD. CDR3 in amino acids: CAISEGGGNEKLFF. CDR3 coding DNA: TGTGCCATCAGTGAAGGGGGCGGGAATGAAAAACTGTTTTTT.

The J gene is TRBJ2-5, the V gene TRBV28; TRBD1 matches 7 bases. The length of the CDR3 is 16 residues. Germline assignment: CDR1 MDHEN and CDR2 SYDVKM. V trimming: 1 base; J trimming: 2 bases; junction bases outside the gene matches: 7. Here the CDR3 DNA reads TGTGCCAGCAGTTTATTGGGACAGAACTTTCAAGAGACCCAGTACTTC. Translating it yields CASSLLGQNFQETQYF.

V gene TRBV6-5 combines with J gene TRBJ2-7, with TRBD1 matching over 7 bases. With V trimmed by 6 bases and J by 5 bases, 7 bases remained unmatched. In germline, CDR1 is MNHEY, CDR2 SVGAGI. The CDR3 consists of 13 residues. The CDR3 DNA follows: TGTGCCAGCAGCTTCGACAGGGCCGACGAGCAGTACTTC. It translates to CASSFDRADEQYF.

This chain links TRBV6-5 with TRBJ1-2; TRBD1 might be the D (5 bases). This CDR3 has 16 residues. The germline V and J ends were trimmed by 2 bases and 0 bases, with 13 bases remaining between them. The V gene's germline CDR1 is MNHEY and CDR2 SVGAGI. This CDR3 reads CASSYGAGEANYGYTF. The CDR3 DNA is TGTGCCAGCAGTTACGGGGCAGGAGAAGCTAACTATGGCTACACCTTC.

This clone has a single count. The genes are TRBV5-5 and TRBJ2-7; 12 bases agree with TRBD2. The CDR3 is 16 amino acids. CDR1 and CDR2 (germline): SGHKS, YYEKEE (reference sequence). V lost 2 bases and J lost 2; bases outside the gene matches: 5. In DNA form, the CDR3 reads TGTGCCAGCAGCTTTAGAGGACTAGCGGGGCCCTACGAGCAGTACTTC. Translated: CASSFRGLAGPYEQYF.

The rearrangement joins TRBV29-1 to TRBJ2-1, with TRBD2 as a possible D gene (5 bases). The CDR3 has 15 residues. In germline, CDR1 is SQVTM, CDR2 ANQGSEA. The V end was cut by 4 bases, the J end by 0 bases, with 13 bases between. Here the CDR3 DNA reads TGCAGCGTTGTTCCAACTAGGAGCTCCTACAATGAGCAGTTCTTC. This translates into CSVVPTRSSYNEQFF.

This rearrangement joins TRBV7-9 to TRBJ2-1, with D possibly matching TRBD2 (6 bases). Germline CDR1 and CDR2: SEHNR and FQNEAQ (reference sequence). The CDR3 length is 15 residues. Trimming shortened V by 5 bases and J by 7 bases, and 18 bases separated the two germline ends. The CDR3 here is CASSPPYRLGNEQFF. DNA for the CDR3: TGTGCCAGCAGCCCACCGTATCGACTAGGGAATGAGCAGTTCTTC.

This clone was found once. This sequence joins TRBV27 and TRBJ2-7, with 9 bases identical to TRBD1. The V segment lost 6 bases and the J segment 9 bases; nucleotides outside the gene matches: 12. CDR3 length equals 14 residues. CDR1 and CDR2 from the germline V gene are MNHEY and SMNVEV (reference sequence). The CDR3 here is CASSWGGQGDVQYF. CDR3 DNA sequence: TGTGCCAGCAGCTGGGGGGGACAGGGTGATGTGCAGTACTTC.

The V and J genes are TRBV2 and TRBJ2-3; no definite D call. Looked up from germline, CDR1 is SNHLY and CDR2 is FYNNEI. There are 11 residues in the CDR3. V shed 5 bases and J shed 3 bases, with 3 bases lying between them. CDR3 sequence: CASSRTDTQYF. The CDR3 coding sequence is TGTGCCAGCAGTCGGACAGATACGCAGTATTTT.

The gene calls are TRBV7-6 and TRBJ2-5; 14 bases are a match to TRBD2. After removal of 5 bases from V and 5 bases from J, the junction contained 7 bases not matched to a gene. Germline-derived CDR1 and CDR2 are SGHVS and FNYEAQ. The CDR3 spans 16 residues. DNA of the CDR3: TGTGCCAGCAGCGAGGGACTAGCGGGGGTGTGGGAGACCCAGTACTTC. It codes for CASSEGLAGVWETQYF.

The V and J genes are TRBV27 and TRBJ1-4; maybe TRBD1 (5 bases). The CDR3 contains 12 residues. V was shortened by 5 bases and J by 7 bases, with 8 bases between the two germline ends. Germline assignment: CDR1 MNHEY and CDR2 SMNVEV (reference sequence). The CDR3 loop is CASSRGSEKLFF. The CDR3 nucleotides are TGTGCCAGCAGTCGGGGGTCTGAAAAACTGTTTTTT.

DNA of the CDR3: TGTGCCAGCAGCCCAATAGAGATCATAGCGGGGGCGAATGAGCAGTTCTTC. Its translation is CASSPIEIIAGANEQFF. V usage is TRBV7-9 and J usage is TRBJ2-1, with 9 bases identical to TRBD2. Germline loops: CDR1 SEHNR, CDR2 FQNEAQ (reference sequence). The CDR3 has 17 residues. V shed 5 bases, J shed 7 bases, and the junction held 15 bases outside the gene matches.

The chain links TRBV5-4 to TRBJ2-7; D is perhaps TRBD1 (7 bases). The ends were cut back, 5 bases at V and 2 bases at J, with 14 bases in the middle. This CDR3 is 14 amino acids long. Per germline, CDR1 SGHNT and CDR2 YYREEE (reference sequence). CDR3 loop: CASREQGTPYEQYF. DNA for the CDR3: TGTGCCAGCAGAGAACAGGGGACTCCCTACGAGCAGTACTTC.

V gene TRBV18 combines with J gene TRBJ2-7; tentative D call: TRBD2 (6 bases). With 3 bases removed from V and 6 bases from J, the gap between germline ends came to 15 bases. Germline V gene data show CDR1 as KGHSH and CDR2 as LQKENI. CDR3 length equals 14 residues. As DNA, the CDR3 is TGTGCCAGCTCACCGGGAGTAGATAGCGGCGAGCAGTACTTC. Translating gives CASSPGVDSGEQYF.

This clone was recorded a few times. The chain couples TRBV5-6 to TRBJ1-1; weak D call: TRBD1 (6 bases). The germline CDR1 and CDR2 sequences are SGHDT and YYEEEE. CDR3 length: 16 residues. Deletions cut 0 bases from V and 5 bases from J, with 17 bases between. CDR3 in amino acids: CASSLAPGGASTEAFF. The CDR3, as DNA: TGTGCCAGCAGCTTGGCCCCTGGGGGGGCGAGTACTGAAGCTTTCTTT.

The J gene is TRBJ2-5, the V gene TRBV27; TRBD2 might be the D (5 bases). The germline V and J ends were trimmed by 6 bases and 9 bases, with 17 bases remaining between them. Germline V CDR1 and CDR2: MNHEY, SMNVEV (reference sequence). This CDR3 comprises 13 residues. CDR3 coding DNA: TGTGCCAGCAGAGCGGAACCGAGGAGCTCCCAGTACTTC. Translating it yields CASRAEPRSSQYF.

This sequence joins TRBV7-9 and TRBJ2-7; D is perhaps TRBD2 (6 bases). Germline assignment: CDR1 SEHNR and CDR2 FQNEAQ (reference sequence). Trimming pared 7 bases from V and 3 bases from J, leaving 19 bases between. The CDR3 consists of 15 residues. Here the CDR3 DNA reads TGTGCCAGCACCCAAGGTGCTAGCGTGGACTACGAGCAGTACTTC. As protein: CASTQGASVDYEQYF.

This clone was found once. The chain employs TRBV4-2 and TRBJ1-2; a weak D match, TRBD1 (5 bases). This CDR3 region has 15 residues. The V gene lost 0 bases and the J gene lost 8 bases, with 16 bases spanning the gap. CDR1 is LGHNA and CDR2 is YNFKEQ in the germline V gene. Here the CDR3 reads CASSQDRGQRGGYTF. The CDR3 DNA is TGTGCCAGCAGCCAAGATAGGGGCCAGCGTGGCGGCTACACCTTC.

The chain recombines TRBV7-9 with TRBJ1-1; D call uncertain. Germline V lookup: CDR1 SEHNR, CDR2 FQNEAQ (reference sequence). CDR3 length: 16 residues. Trimming cost V 1 base and J 0 bases, with 12 bases left between them. Written as DNA, the CDR3 is TGTGCCAGCAGCTTAGATGGTAGCGTTATGAACACTGAAGCTTTCTTT. Translated: CASSLDGSVMNTEAFF.

CDR3 loop: CASRAPLAGTQYF. The CDR3 coding sequence is TGTGCCAGCAGAGCCCCACTAGCGGGTACGCAGTATTTT. J is TRBJ2-3 and V is TRBV28, with 9 bases aligning to TRBD2. Trimming removed 6 bases from V and 8 bases from J; junction bases left unmatched: 6. Germline CDR1 reads MDHEN; CDR2 reads SYDVKM. The CDR3 is made up of 13 amino acids.